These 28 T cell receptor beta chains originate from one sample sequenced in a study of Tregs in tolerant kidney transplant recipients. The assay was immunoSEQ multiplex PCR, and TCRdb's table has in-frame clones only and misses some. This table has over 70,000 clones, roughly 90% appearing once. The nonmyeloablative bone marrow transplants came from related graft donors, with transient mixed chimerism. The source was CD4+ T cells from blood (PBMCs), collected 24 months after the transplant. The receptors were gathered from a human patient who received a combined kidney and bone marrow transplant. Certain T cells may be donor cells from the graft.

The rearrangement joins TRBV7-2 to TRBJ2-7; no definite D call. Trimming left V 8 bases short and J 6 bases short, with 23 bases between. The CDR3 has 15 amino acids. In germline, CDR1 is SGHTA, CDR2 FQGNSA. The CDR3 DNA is TGTGCCAGCGCCGGAGAAAACTTTGGATCGAGCGAGCAGTACTTC. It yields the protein CASAGENFGSSEQYF.

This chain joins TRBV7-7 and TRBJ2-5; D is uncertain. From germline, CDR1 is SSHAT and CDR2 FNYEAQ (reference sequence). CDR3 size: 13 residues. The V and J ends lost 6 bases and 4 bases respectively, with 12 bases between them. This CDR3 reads CASSFSGRETQYF. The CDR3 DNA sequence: TGTGCCAGCAGTTTCTCAGGTCGAGAGACCCAGTACTTC. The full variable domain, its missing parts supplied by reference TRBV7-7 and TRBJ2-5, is GAGVSQSPRYKVTKRGQDVTLRCDPISSHATLYWYQQALGQGPEFLTYFNYEAQPDKSGLPSDRFSAERPEGSISTLTIQRTEQRDSAMYRCASSFSGRETQYFGPGTRLLVL.

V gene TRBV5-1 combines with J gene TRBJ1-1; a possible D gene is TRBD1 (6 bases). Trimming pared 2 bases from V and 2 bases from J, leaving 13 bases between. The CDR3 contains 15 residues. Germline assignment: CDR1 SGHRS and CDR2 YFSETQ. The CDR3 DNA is TGCGCCAGCAGCTTAGACAGGCCAAGAAACACTGAAGCTTTCTTT. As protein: CASSLDRPRNTEAFF.

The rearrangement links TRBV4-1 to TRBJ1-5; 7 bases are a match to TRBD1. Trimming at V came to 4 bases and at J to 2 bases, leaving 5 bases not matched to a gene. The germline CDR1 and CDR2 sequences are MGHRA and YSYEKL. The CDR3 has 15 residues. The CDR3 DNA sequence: TGCGCCAGCAGCCCCCCGGGGACAGGCAATCAGCCCCAGCATTTT. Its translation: CASSPPGTGNQPQHF.

This CDR3 reads CASSKSYTRGNTIYF. In DNA form, the CDR3 reads TGTGCCAGCAGCAAGTCATATACGAGGGGAAACACCATATATTTT. V is TRBV21-1 and J is TRBJ1-3. TRBV21-1 is a pseudogene segment. The CDR3 covers 15 residues.

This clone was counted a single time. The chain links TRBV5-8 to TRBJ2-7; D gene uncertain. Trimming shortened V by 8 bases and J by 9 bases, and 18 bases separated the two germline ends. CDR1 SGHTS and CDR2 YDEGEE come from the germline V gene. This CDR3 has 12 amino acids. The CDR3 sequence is CARSSVRFVQYF. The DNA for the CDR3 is TGTGCCAGGAGCAGCGTCCGGTTCGTGCAGTACTTC.

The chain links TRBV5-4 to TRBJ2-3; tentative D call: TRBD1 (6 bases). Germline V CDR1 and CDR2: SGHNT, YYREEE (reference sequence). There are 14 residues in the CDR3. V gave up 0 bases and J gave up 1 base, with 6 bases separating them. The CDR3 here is CASSLDRGTDTQYF. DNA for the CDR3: TGTGCCAGCAGCTTGGACAGGGGCACAGATACGCAGTATTTT.

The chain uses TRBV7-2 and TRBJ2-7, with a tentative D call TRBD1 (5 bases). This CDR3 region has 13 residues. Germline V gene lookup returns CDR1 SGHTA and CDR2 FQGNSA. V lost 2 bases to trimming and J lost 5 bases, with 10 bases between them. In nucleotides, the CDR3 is TGTGCCAGCAGCTTAAGTAGACAGAACGAGCAGTACTTC. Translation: CASSLSRQNEQYF.

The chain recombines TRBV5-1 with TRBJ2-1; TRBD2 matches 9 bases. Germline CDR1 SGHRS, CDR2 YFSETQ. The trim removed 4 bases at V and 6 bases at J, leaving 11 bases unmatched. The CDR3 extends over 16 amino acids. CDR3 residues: CASSPAAGGLSNEQFF. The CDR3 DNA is TGCGCCAGCAGCCCGGCAGCGGGGGGCCTTAGCAATGAGCAGTTCTTC.

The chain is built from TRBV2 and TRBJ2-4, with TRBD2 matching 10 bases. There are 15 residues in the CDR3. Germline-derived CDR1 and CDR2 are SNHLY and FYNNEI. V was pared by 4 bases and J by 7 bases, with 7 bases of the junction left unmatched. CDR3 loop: CASSVSGTSANIQYF. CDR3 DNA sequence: TGTGCCAGCAGTGTCTCCGGGACTAGCGCTAACATTCAGTACTTC.

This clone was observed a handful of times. The CDR3 is CASSQGVRDRGRYGYTF. The CDR3 region has the DNA TGTGCCAGCAGCCAAGGGGTTCGGGACAGGGGCCGTTATGGCTACACCTTC. The gene calls are TRBV4-2 and TRBJ1-2; 10 nucleotides match TRBD1. Trimming cost V 1 base and J 5 bases; bases outside gene matches: 10. The CDR3 has 17 amino acids. Germline assignment: CDR1 LGHNA and CDR2 YNFKEQ.

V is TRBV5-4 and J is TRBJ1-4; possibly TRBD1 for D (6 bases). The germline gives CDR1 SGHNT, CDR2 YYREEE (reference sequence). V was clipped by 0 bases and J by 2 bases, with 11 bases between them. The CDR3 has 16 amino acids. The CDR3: CASSLDGGRTNEKLFF. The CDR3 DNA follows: TGTGCCAGCAGCTTGGATGGGGGCCGGACTAATGAAAAACTGTTTTTT.

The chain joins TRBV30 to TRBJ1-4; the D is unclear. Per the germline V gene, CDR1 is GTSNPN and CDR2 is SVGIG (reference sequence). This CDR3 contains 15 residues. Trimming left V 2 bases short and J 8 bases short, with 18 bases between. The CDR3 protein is CAWSTRIRRNEKLFF. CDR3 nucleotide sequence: TGTGCCTGGAGTACGAGGATTCGCCGGAACGAAAAACTGTTTTTT. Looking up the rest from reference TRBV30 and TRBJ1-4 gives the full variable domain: SQTIHQWPATLVQPVGSPLSLECTVEGTSNPNLYWYRQAAGRGLQLLFYSVGIGQISSEVPQNLSASRPQDRQFILSSKKLLLSDSGFYLCAWSTRIRRNEKLFFGSGTQLSVL.

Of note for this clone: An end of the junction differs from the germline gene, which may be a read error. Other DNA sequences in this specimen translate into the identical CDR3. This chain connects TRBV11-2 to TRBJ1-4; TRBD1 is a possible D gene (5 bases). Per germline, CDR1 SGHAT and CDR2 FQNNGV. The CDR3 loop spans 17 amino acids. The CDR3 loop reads CASPMGGPITTNEKLFF. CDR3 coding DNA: TGTGCCAGCCCAATGGGGGGACCGATTACAACCAATGAAAAACTGTTTTTT.

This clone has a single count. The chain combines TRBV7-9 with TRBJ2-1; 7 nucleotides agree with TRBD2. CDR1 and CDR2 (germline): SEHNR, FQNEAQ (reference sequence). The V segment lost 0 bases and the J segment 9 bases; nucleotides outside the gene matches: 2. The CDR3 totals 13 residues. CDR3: CASSLAGGSEQFF. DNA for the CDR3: TGTGCCAGCAGCTTAGCGGGAGGGAGTGAGCAGTTCTTC.

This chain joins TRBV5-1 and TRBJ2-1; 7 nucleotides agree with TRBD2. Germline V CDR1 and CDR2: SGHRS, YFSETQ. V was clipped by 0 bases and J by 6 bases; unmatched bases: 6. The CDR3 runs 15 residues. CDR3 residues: CASSLGGTTVNEQFF. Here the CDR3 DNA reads TGCGCCAGCAGCTTGGGAGGGACTACCGTCAATGAGCAGTTCTTC.

The CDR3 protein is CASSLVGQGENEQYF. For the CDR3, the DNA is TGCGCCAGCAGCTTGGTAGGGCAGGGGGAGAACGAGCAGTACTTC. The chain is built from TRBV5-1 and TRBJ2-7; 7 bases align to TRBD1. CDR1 and CDR2 from the germline V gene are SGHRS and YFSETQ. The length of the CDR3 is 15 residues. The V gene end was trimmed by 0 bases and the J gene end by 5 bases; junction bases not matched to a gene: 8. Variable domain in full (rest from reference TRBV5-1 and TRBJ2-7): KAGVTQTPRYLIKTRGQQVTLSCSPISGHRSVSWYQQTPGQGLQFLFEYFSETQRNKGNFPGRFSGRQFSNSRSEMNVSTLELGDSALYLCASSLVGQGENEQYFGPGTRLTVT.

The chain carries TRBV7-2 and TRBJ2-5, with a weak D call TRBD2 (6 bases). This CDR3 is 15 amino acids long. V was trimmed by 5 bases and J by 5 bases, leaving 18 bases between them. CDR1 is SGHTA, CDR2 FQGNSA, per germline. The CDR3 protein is CASSKEGAPLETQYF. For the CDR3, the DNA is TGTGCCAGCAGCAAGGAGGGAGCACCTTTGGAGACCCAGTACTTC.

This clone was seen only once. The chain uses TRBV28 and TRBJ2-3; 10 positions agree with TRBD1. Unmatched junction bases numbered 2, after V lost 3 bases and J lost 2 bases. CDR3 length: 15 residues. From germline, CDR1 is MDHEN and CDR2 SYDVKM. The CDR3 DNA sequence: TGTGCCAGCAGTTTCGGGACAGGGGCCACAGATACGCAGTATTTT. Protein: CASSFGTGATDTQYF.

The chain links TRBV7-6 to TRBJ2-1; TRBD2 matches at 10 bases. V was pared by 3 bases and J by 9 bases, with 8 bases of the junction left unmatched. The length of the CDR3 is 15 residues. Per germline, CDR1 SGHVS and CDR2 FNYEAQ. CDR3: CASSFSGRGFSEQFF. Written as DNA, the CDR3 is TGTGCCAGCAGCTTCAGCGGGAGGGGGTTCAGTGAGCAGTTCTTC.

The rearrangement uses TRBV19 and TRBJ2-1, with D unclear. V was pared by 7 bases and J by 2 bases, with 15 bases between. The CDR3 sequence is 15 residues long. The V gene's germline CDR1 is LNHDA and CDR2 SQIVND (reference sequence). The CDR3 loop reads CASTLRLSTYNEQFF. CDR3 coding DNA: TGTGCCAGTACCTTACGCCTATCCACCTACAATGAGCAGTTCTTC.

CDR3 in amino acids: CASSYSSRGNTEAFF. DNA of the CDR3: TGTGCCAGCAGTTACTCGTCCAGGGGGAACACTGAAGCTTTCTTT. V usage is TRBV6-6 and J usage is TRBJ1-1, with TRBD1 as a possible D gene (6 bases). The V gene's germline CDR1 is MNHNY and CDR2 SVGAGI (reference sequence). Trimming removed 0 bases from V and 1 base from J, with 9 bases in between. The CDR3 totals 15 residues.

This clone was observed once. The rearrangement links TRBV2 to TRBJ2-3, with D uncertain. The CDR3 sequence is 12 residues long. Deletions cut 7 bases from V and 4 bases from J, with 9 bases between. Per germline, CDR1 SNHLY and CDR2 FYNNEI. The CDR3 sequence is CASKAWSDTQYF. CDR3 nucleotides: TGTGCCAGCAAAGCGTGGTCAGATACGCAGTATTTT.

CDR3 region: CASSLGDRGTYGYTF. The CDR3 DNA sequence: TGCGCCAGCAGCTTGGGGGACAGGGGGACCTATGGCTACACCTTC. The chain carries TRBV5-1 and TRBJ1-2; TRBD1 matches at 11 bases. CDR1 SGHRS and CDR2 YFSETQ come from the germline V gene. The CDR3 is 15 residues long. With V trimmed by 0 bases and J by 4 bases, 2 bases remained unmatched.

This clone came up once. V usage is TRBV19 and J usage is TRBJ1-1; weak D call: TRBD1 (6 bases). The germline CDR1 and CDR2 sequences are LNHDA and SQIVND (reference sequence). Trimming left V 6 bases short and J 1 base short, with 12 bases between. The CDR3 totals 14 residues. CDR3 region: CASRTTGANTEAFF. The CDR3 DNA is TGTGCCAGTAGAACGACAGGCGCGAACACTGAAGCTTTCTTT.

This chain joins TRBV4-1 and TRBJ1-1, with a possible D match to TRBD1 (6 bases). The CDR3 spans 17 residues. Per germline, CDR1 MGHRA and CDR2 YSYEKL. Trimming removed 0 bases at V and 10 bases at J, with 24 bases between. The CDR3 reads CASSQDVRRGGRVGAFF. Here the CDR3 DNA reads TGCGCCAGCAGCCAAGATGTTAGAAGGGGGGGGCGGGTAGGAGCTTTCTTT.

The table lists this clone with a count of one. As DNA, the CDR3 is TGTGCCAGCAGGAACAGGACAGGGGCCTACGAGCAGTACTTC. Amino acids: CASRNRTGAYEQYF. The chain has TRBV21-1 and TRBJ2-7; TRBD1 is taken as the D call from the table, unchecked against the DNA. TRBV21-1 is reported as a pseudogene. The CDR3 loop spans 14 amino acids.

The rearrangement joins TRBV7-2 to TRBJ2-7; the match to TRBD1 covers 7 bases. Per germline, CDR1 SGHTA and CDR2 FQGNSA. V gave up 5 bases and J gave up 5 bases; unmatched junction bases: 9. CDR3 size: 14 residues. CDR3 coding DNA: TGTGCCAGCAGCAGGACAGGCCTCGGGAACGAGCAGTACTTC. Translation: CASSRTGLGNEQYF. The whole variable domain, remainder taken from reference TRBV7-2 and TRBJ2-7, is GAGVSQSPSNKVTEKGKDVELRCDPISGHTALYWYRQSLGQGLEFLIYFQGNSAPDKSGLPSDRFSAERTGGSVSTLTIQRTQQEDSAVYLCASSRTGLGNEQYFGPGTRLTVT.